This T cell receptor (beta chain) was identified during a study of response to subunit inactivated influenza vaccine. TCRdb independently ran MiXCR on the RT-PCR reads; one entry per CDR3 protein. The table includes roughly 460,000 distinct CDR3 sequences, 10% to 11% detected once. Trimming left V 5 bases short and J 0 bases short, with 14 bases between. The CDR3 spans 15 residues. This clonotype was picked up many times. This sequence joins TRBV12-3 or TRBV12-4 and TRBJ2-7, with D possibly matching TRBD1 (6 bases). The source was PBMCs from blood, collected 45 days after vaccination. This clonotype originated in a man between 45 and 60 years old who received an inactivated influenza vaccine. The CDR3 region has the DNA TGTGCCAGCAGTCTCTGGGGGCCCAGCTCCTACGAGCAGTACTTC. Its translation is CASSLWGPSSYEQYF.